This TCR beta chain was found in a study of CD8 T cells in ankylosing spondylitis. General study findings and limits: Some of these motif variants have turned up before, in reports on reactive arthritis synovial fluid and blood. Characteristic of ankylosing spondylitis blood, it appeared, was a TCR beta motif comprising about 8 highly homologous variants. According to the report, clones linked to the disease were significantly enriched in matched synovial fluid samples taken from ankylosing spondylitis patients.

Each TCR beta library was made by quantitative 5'-RACE that incorporated molecular barcodes. TCRdb reprocessed the 5' RACE reads via MiXCR and lists one record per CDR3 protein. Of under 200,000 distinct CDR3 sequences in the sample, approximately 9% were seen once. This CDR3 has 16 residues. Per germline, CDR1 MNHEY and CDR2 SVGEGT. The V and J ends lost 6 bases and 2 bases respectively, with 20 bases between them. This clonotype was counted at least ten times. Its antigen is as yet unknown. The J gene is TRBJ2-7, the V gene TRBV6-2 or TRBV6-3; the D gene could be TRBD1 or TRBD2 (5 bases each). The material sequenced was blood, either unsorted or a sorted T cell fraction (not recorded which). The clonotype was recovered from a female donor with ankylosing spondylitis or in good health (not recorded which). The CDR3: CASSHRDRHAPYEQYF. The CDR3 nucleotides are TGTGCCAGCAGCCACCGGGACCGACATGCCCCCTACGAGCAGTACTTC.